These 22 T cell receptor beta chains came from one sample sequenced in a study of identical twins. TCRdb called the 5' RACE reads again in MiXCR, with one record for every CDR3 protein. The sample yields approximately 240,000 distinct CDR3 sequences, over 12% seen once. Sequenced sample: memory (CD45RO+) T cells sorted from blood. Receptors were obtained from a woman under 30 in good health.

This clonotype was counted only a few times. The CDR3 region is CASSYSDGGREAFF. The CDR3, as DNA: TGTGCCAGCAGTTACTCGGACGGGGGCCGAGAAGCTTTCTTT. The J gene is TRBJ1-1, the V gene TRBV6-5; tentative D call: TRBD1 (6 bases). This CDR3 comprises 14 residues. Trimming took 0 bases from V and 8 from J, leaving 13 bases between them. Germline V CDR1 and CDR2: MNHEY, SVGAGI.

The rearrangement links TRBV27 to TRBJ2-7; unclear D gene. The germline V gene has CDR1 MNHEY and CDR2 SMNVEV (reference sequence). This CDR3 is 14 amino acids long. Trimming cost V 5 bases and J 6 bases, with 17 bases left between them. In nucleotides, the CDR3 is TGTGCCAGCAGTCCGTCCCGATTCGGAACCGAGCAGTACTTC. It specifies CASSPSRFGTEQYF.

The V gene is TRBV18, the J gene TRBJ1-4; no firm D call. Per the germline V gene, CDR1 is KGHSH and CDR2 is LQKENI. With 6 bases removed from V and 8 bases from J, the gap between germline ends came to 16 bases. This CDR3 has 14 residues. The CDR3 DNA sequence: TGTGCCAGCTCCCCGGGGAGAGTGGGCGAAAAACTGTTTTTT. The encoded protein is CASSPGRVGEKLFF. The full variable domain, with the rest looked up from reference TRBV18 and TRBJ1-4, is NAGVMQNPRHLVRRRGQEARLRCSPMKGHSHVYWYRQLPEEGLKFMVYLQKENIIDESGMPKERFSAEFPKEGPSILRIQQVVRGDSAAYFCASSPGRVGEKLFFGSGTQLSVL.

V is TRBV2 and J is TRBJ2-3; D uncertain. V was shortened by 4 bases and J by 2 bases, with 16 bases between the two germline ends. The length of the CDR3 is 16 residues. Per the germline V gene, CDR1 is SNHLY and CDR2 is FYNNEI. CDR3 DNA: TGTGCCAGCAGTGCTCTCGGCTTGGGTGACACAGATACGCAGTATTTT. Its translation: CASSALGLGDTDTQYF.

V is TRBV3-1 and J is TRBJ1-1; D gene ambiguous. This CDR3 region has 14 residues. Looked up from germline, CDR1 is LGHDT and CDR2 is YNNKEL (reference sequence). V gave up 2 bases and J gave up 2 bases, with 9 bases separating them. The CDR3 loop reads CASSQRGGNTEAFF. In DNA, the CDR3 is TGTGCCAGCAGCCAAAGAGGTGGAAACACTGAAGCTTTCTTT.

The CDR3 loop is CASSLYPDRNYEQYF. Here the CDR3 DNA reads TGTGCCAGCAGCCTCTACCCGGACAGGAACTACGAGCAGTACTTC. This chain links TRBV7-9 with TRBJ2-7, with 7 bases fitting TRBD1. V shed 5 bases, J shed 3 bases, and the junction held 10 bases outside the gene matches. CDR1 SEHNR and CDR2 FQNEAQ come from the germline V gene (reference sequence). The CDR3 loop spans 15 amino acids.

The CDR3 sequence: CASSRAGPGTSGGAGNGELFF. Here the CDR3 DNA reads TGCGCCAGCAGCCGAGCGGGACCCGGGACTAGCGGGGGGGCCGGTAACGGGGAGCTGTTTTTT. The gene calls are TRBV5-1 and TRBJ2-2, with TRBD2 matching over 16 bases. From germline, CDR1 is SGHRS and CDR2 YFSETQ. This CDR3 contains 21 residues. The V segment lost 4 bases and the J segment 7 bases; nucleotides outside the gene matches: 19. The whole variable domain, remainder taken from reference TRBV5-1 and TRBJ2-2, is KAGVTQTPRYLIKTRGQQVTLSCSPISGHRSVSWYQQTPGQGLQFLFEYFSETQRNKGNFPGRFSGRQFSNSRSEMNVSTLELGDSALYLCASSRAGPGTSGGAGNGELFFGEGSRLTVL.

This clonotype was seen many times. The CDR3 nucleotides are TGTGCCAGCAGCCGTCGGGACGGAAACTATGGCTACACCTTC. Translated: CASSRRDGNYGYTF. J is TRBJ1-2 and V is TRBV13, with D perhaps matching TRBD1 (5 bases). This CDR3 is 14 amino acids long. The V end lost 5 bases, the J end lost 2 bases, and 12 bases lay between the germline ends. Germline V lookup: CDR1 PRHDT, CDR2 FYEKMQ (reference sequence).

CDR3 region: CASSLDPGTTEAFF. The CDR3 nucleotides read TGTGCCAGCAGCTTAGATCCGGGTACCACTGAAGCTTTCTTT. The chain links TRBV11-2 to TRBJ1-1; D unclear. The germline V gene has CDR1 SGHAT and CDR2 FQNNGV. Between the trimmed V and J ends, which lost 0 bases and 4 bases, there was a span of 9 bases. The CDR3 extends over 14 amino acids. The full variable domain, with the rest looked up from reference TRBV11-2 and TRBJ1-1, is EAGVAQSPRYKIIEKRQSVAFWCNPISGHATLYWYQQILGQGPKLLIQFQNNGVVDDSQLPKDRFSAERLKGVDSTLKIQPAKLEDSAVYLCASSLDPGTTEAFFGQGTRLTVV.

This clonotype has ten or more counts. The chain combines TRBV7-2 with TRBJ2-1; maybe TRBD1 (6 bases). The CDR3 runs to 16 residues. Germline CDR1 and CDR2: SGHTA and FQGNSA. Trimming removed 2 bases from V and 6 bases from J, with 17 bases in between. The CDR3 coding sequence is TGTGCCAGCAGCTTATCTAGGCAAGGGGGTTCCAATGAGCAGTTCTTC. Protein sequence: CASSLSRQGGSNEQFF. Supplemented by reference TRBV7-2 and TRBJ2-1, the full variable domain reads GAGVSQSPSNKVTEKGKDVELRCDPISGHTALYWYRQSLGQGLEFLIYFQGNSAPDKSGLPSDRFSAERTGGSVSTLTIQRTQQEDSAVYLCASSLSRQGGSNEQFFGPGTRLTVL.

The sample holds a few counts of this clonotype. The CDR3 bases are TGCGCCAGCAGCCAAGACTTAGGTTTTACTGAAGCTTTCTTT. Amino acid sequence: CASSQDLGFTEAFF. The chain has TRBV4-3 and TRBJ1-1; no firm D call. Germline V gene data show CDR1 as LGHNA and CDR2 as YSLEER. Deletions cut 0 bases from V and 5 bases from J, with 10 bases between. This CDR3 spans 14 amino acids.

This clonotype was detected only a few times. The rearrangement links TRBV6-2 or TRBV6-3 to TRBJ2-4, with 8 bases identical to TRBD2. The ends lost 5 bases at V and 0 bases at J; junction bases unmatched: 9. Germline V gives CDR1 MNHEY, CDR2 SVGEGT. CDR3 length: 17 amino acids. DNA for the CDR3: TGTGCCAGCAGTCCCCTTCGCCGGGAGGGAGCCAAAAACATTCAGTACTTC. This encodes CASSPLRREGAKNIQYF.

This clonotype appeared a few times. This rearrangement joins TRBV7-9 to TRBJ1-4, with TRBD1 matching 7 bases. In germline, CDR1 is SEHNR, CDR2 FQNEAQ (reference sequence). With V trimmed by 3 bases and J by 0 bases, 4 bases remained unmatched. The CDR3 has 16 residues. The CDR3 DNA follows: TGTGCCAGCAGCTTTCAAGGGGGCGCAACTAATGAAAAACTGTTTTTT. Residues: CASSFQGGATNEKLFF.

This clonotype was observed many times. V and J are TRBV20-1 and TRBJ2-3, with 9 bases identical to TRBD1. After removal of 8 bases from V and 4 bases from J, the junction contained 7 bases not matched to a gene. The CDR3 spans 13 residues. Germline-derived CDR1 and CDR2 are DFQATT and SNEGSKA (reference sequence). CDR3 protein: CSQQDRGPDTQYF. The CDR3 DNA follows: TGCAGTCAGCAGGACAGGGGACCAGATACGCAGTATTTT.

The chain couples TRBV7-9 to TRBJ2-1, with 7 bases lining up with TRBD1. Losses at the gene ends were 7 bases for V and 5 bases for J; bases not matched to a gene: 11. Germline CDR1 and CDR2: SEHNR and FQNEAQ (reference sequence). The CDR3 contains 15 residues. CDR3 sequence: CASTRQGTSNNEQFF. CDR3 nucleotide sequence: TGTGCCAGCACTAGACAGGGTACTTCGAACAATGAGCAGTTCTTC.

In this sample, this clonotype turned up many times. The V call is TRBV5-1, the J call TRBJ2-1, with 8 bases aligning to TRBD2. V lost 5 bases and J lost 4; bases outside the gene matches: 8. The CDR3 sequence is 15 residues long. From germline, CDR1 is SGHRS and CDR2 YFSETQ. CDR3 sequence: CASRNSGGSYNEQFF. The CDR3 DNA sequence: TGCGCCAGCAGAAACAGCGGGGGCTCTTACAATGAGCAGTTCTTC.

This clonotype was seen a few times. The V call is TRBV5-6, the J call TRBJ2-1; D gene ambiguous. This CDR3 has 15 amino acids. Trimming pared 0 bases from V and 9 bases from J, leaving 16 bases between. Per the germline V gene, CDR1 is SGHDT and CDR2 is YYEEEE. CDR3 DNA sequence: TGTGCCAGCAGCTTGGGCCAGTCCCGAAACAGTGAGCAGTTCTTC. Its protein product is CASSLGQSRNSEQFF.

The J gene is TRBJ2-5, the V gene TRBV27; 11 bases are a match to TRBD2. V shed 6 bases, J shed 7 bases, and the junction held 13 bases outside the gene matches. Germline CDR1 MNHEY, CDR2 SMNVEV (reference sequence). The CDR3 is 16 amino acids. The CDR3 DNA sequence: TGTGCCAGCAGACTTCTAGCGGGGGGAGACGGGGGGACCCAGTACTTC. Amino acids: CASRLLAGGDGGTQYF.

This sequence joins TRBV9 and TRBJ2-7; no firm D call. The V and J ends lost 0 bases and 2 bases respectively, with 21 bases between them. This CDR3 is built from 18 residues. The V gene's germline CDR1 is SGDLS and CDR2 YYNGEE. The CDR3: CASSVVESRAQQPYEQYF. CDR3 DNA sequence: TGTGCCAGCAGCGTAGTTGAATCTCGAGCCCAACAACCCTACGAGCAGTACTTC.

This clonotype was observed a handful of times. The chain joins TRBV27 to TRBJ1-1, with D maybe TRBD1 (6 bases). Germline values: CDR1 MNHEY, CDR2 SMNVEV (reference sequence). The CDR3 consists of 13 residues. V lost 10 bases and J lost 5, with 17 bases in between. The CDR3: CATGGAGGTEAFF. For the CDR3, the DNA is TGTGCCACCGGGGGCGCGGGAGGAACTGAAGCTTTCTTT.

V gene TRBV4-2 combines with J gene TRBJ1-1; 8 nucleotides agree with TRBD1. With 3 bases clipped from V and 4 bases from J, the junction kept 7 bases outside the gene matches. CDR1 is LGHNA and CDR2 is YNFKEQ in the germline V gene. The CDR3 is 15 amino acids. Here the CDR3 reads CASSHETGVGTEAFF. DNA of the CDR3: TGTGCCAGCAGCCACGAGACAGGGGTGGGCACTGAAGCTTTCTTT.

This clonotype was detected ten times or more. The rearrangement uses TRBV20-1 and TRBJ2-1, with D possibly being TRBD1 (5 bases). Trimming took 4 bases from V and 4 from J, leaving 14 bases between them. The CDR3 totals 14 residues. Germline V gives CDR1 DFQATT, CDR2 SNEGSKA (reference sequence). The CDR3 region has the DNA TGCAGTGCTACCATTTGGGGCCGATACAATGAGCAGTTCTTC. Translating gives CSATIWGRYNEQFF.